This TCR beta chain was captured by sequencing in a study of identical twins (dated by TCRdb to about 2016). Looking at the study overall: The study deep-sequenced TCR alpha and beta repertoires from monozygotic twins, unrelated adults of various ages and cord blood to test whether fetal clonotypes persist. Replicate twin experiments were performed at different times using different library preparation protocols to rule out contamination. The research as a whole found: The excess sharing between twins in beta out-of-frame sequences was weaker because fewer shared sequences reduced the signal-to-noise ratio. Abundant cord blood beta clonotypes had fewer insertions, young adult naive repertoires showed a similar but weaker trend, and memory repertoires showed no such trend. Compared with coincidental sharing between unrelated individuals, out-of-frame TCR alpha sequences shared between twins had an excess of sequences with low generation probability. Because the same donors could not be followed over many years, the conclusions relied on cross-sectional statistical analysis. Out-of-frame TCR alpha sharing in monozygotic twins was systematically underestimated by recombination models, whereas sharing between unrelated individuals was in agreement with the recombination models. Zero-insertion analyses could be partly confounded by invariant T cells such as MAIT and iNKT, although diverse VJ usage argued against such confounding for most clonotypes.

All donors were healthy Caucasians. Three unrelated non-twin adults were additionally sequenced: a male aged 18 to 29, a male aged 50 to 59 and a female aged 50 to 59. Using Miltenyi CD45RO+ enrichment and human naive T-cell isolation kits, memory (CD45RO+) and naive T cells were isolated from PBMC. Many counts were recorded for this clonotype. The antigen it recognizes is unknown. The input lacks base qualities; no much larger clone sits a single base away. The library was produced with 5' RACE. The sequencer listed for this sample is Illumina HiSeq 2000. Template switching added a universal primer binding site, and the final cDNA carried a unique molecular identifier that allowed TCR cDNA molecules to be counted accurately. First-strand cDNA for TCR alpha and beta chains was synthesized from specific primers in the conserved constant-segment region. To control for contamination, every cDNA library was double barcoded, receiving both a SMART-Mk sample barcode and Illumina barcodes. TruSeq adapter sequences and Illumina sample barcodes were added in two successive PCR steps. The Illumina HiSeq platform was used with custom primers to sequence TCR alpha and beta cDNA libraries. Per the authors' processing: MiGEC was used to process raw reads and extract unique molecular identifiers, and MiXCR was used to find CDR3 positions. For each individual, recombination models were inferred using an EM algorithm with the repgenHMM and IGoR tools. Shared clonotype analysis was performed with the tcR package in R, normalizing sharing by the product of cloneset sizes. Out-of-frame nonproductive sequences were analyzed to study raw recombination free of thymic and clonal selection effects. The public reads were reanalyzed by TCRdb: fastp trimming at Q25, MiXCR alignment, in-frame beta chains only. Identical CDR3 protein sequences are pooled into one entry, listed with their most common genes and DNA. These V and J calls derive from TCRdb rather than the authors' analysis. This sample gives 640,000 or so distinct CDR3 sequences in total; roughly 6.2% of them show up just once. 1.5% to 2% of the sample goes to the ten largest clones.

Between the V and J ends, shortened by 1 base and 3 bases respectively, the junction contains 18 bases. Via the germline V gene, CDR1 is MGHRA and CDR2 YSYEKL. CDR3 length: 17 amino acids, cysteine to phenylalanine. Kept here is only the CDR3 DNA, which spans 51 bases and is read in frame from base 1. The sample taken for sequencing was naive T cells sorted from blood. The cell subset or site label for this specimen denotes: cells isolated with a human naive T-cell isolation kit. The V and J genes are TRBV4-1 and TRBJ1-1; the D region possibly corresponds to TRBD1 (6 bases align). This receptor was taken from a man younger than 35 in good health. The CDR3 loop reads CASSQVVSGAQYTEAFF. Read as DNA, the sequence is TGCGCCAGCAGCCAAGTCGTTTCGGGGGCGCAATACACTGAAGCTTTCTTT.